The clone carrying this T cell receptor (beta chain) showed up many times. What it binds is not known. TCRdb itself ran the reads through MiXCR, one entry per CDR3 protein. The data contain under 150,000 distinct CDR3 sequences, approximately 24% of them singletons. The sample originates from a study of T cell repertoires in cytomegalovirus infection. Trimming shortened V by 5 bases and J by 2 bases, and 13 bases separated the two germline ends. CDR1 SGHTA and CDR2 FQGNSA come from the germline V gene. This CDR3 is 14 amino acids long. The sequenced material came from PBMCs, sequenced either directly or after in vitro stimulation (not recorded which). The rearrangement uses TRBV7-2 and TRBJ2-7; D is unclear. This sequence was found in a human donor in good health (CMV status not recorded). Some clones in this sample may be carry-over from other donors' samples. DNA for the CDR3: TGTGCCAGCAGCGAAAACCTTTACCCCTACGAGCAGTACTTC. Encoded protein: CASSENLYPYEQYF. Complete variable domain (other parts from reference TRBV7-2 and TRBJ2-7): GAGVSQSPSNKVTEKGKDVELRCDPISGHTALYWYRQSLGQGLEFLIYFQGNSAPDKSGLPSDRFSAERTGGSVSTLTIQRTQQEDSAVYLCASSENLYPYEQYFGPGTRLTVT.